What follows are 5 T cell receptor beta chains derived from one specimen sequenced in a study of T cells in Graves' hyperthyroidism and ophthalmopathy (dated by TCRdb to about 2019). The protocol used for the library was multiplex PCR. TCRdb lists the instrument as Illumina HiSeq 2000. TCR beta CDR3 regions were amplified from RNA transcripts. A first-round RT-PCR of the TCR CDR3 used the HTBI primer set with the Qiagen OneStep RT-PCR kit. TCRdb reanalyzed the raw reads on its own, using fastp at Q25 for trimming and MiXCR for clone calling, and kept in-frame beta chains. Merged by CDR3 protein, the rows form single entries marked with the most common genes and DNA. The sample profile shows approximately 400,000 distinct CDR3 sequences; 15% to 20% of them were found once. In total, the top ten clones hold 35% to 45% of the sample. The specimen sequenced was blood. The receptor set was obtained from a man younger than 30 with Graves' ophthalmopathy.

This clonotype appeared many times. The chain combines TRBV7-9 with TRBJ1-1, with a tentative D call TRBD1 (5 bases). The length of the CDR3 is 14 residues. CDR1 is SEHNR and CDR2 is FQNEAQ in the germline V gene (reference sequence). Trimming shortened V by 1 base and J by 6 bases, and 12 bases separated the two germline ends. Here the CDR3 DNA reads TGTGCCAGCAGCTTAGTTCATAGGGGCCCTGAAGCTTTCTTT. This codes for CASSLVHRGPEAFF.

In this sample, this clonotype turned up many times. The rearrangement uses TRBV24-1 and TRBJ2-3; D is uncertain. The CDR3 contains 15 residues. V gave up 5 bases and J gave up 1 base, with 12 bases separating them. Germline-derived CDR1 and CDR2 are KGHDR and SFDVKD. The CDR3 region is CATSAWGEGTDTQYF. CDR3 coding DNA: TGTGCCACCAGTGCCTGGGGTGAAGGCACAGATACGCAGTATTTT.

Only a few counts were recorded for this clonotype. The chain is built from TRBV7-9 and TRBJ2-3; no firm D call. Germline V gives CDR1 SEHNR, CDR2 FQNEAQ (reference sequence). V was cut by 5 bases and J by 14 bases, with 17 bases left in between. This CDR3 is 12 amino acids long. CDR3 DNA: TGTGCCAGCAGCCCTTCGGGCCGAACGGTGTATTTT. The encoded protein is CASSPSGRTVYF.

The chain is built from TRBV20-1 and TRBJ1-2; TRBD1 might be the D (5 bases). V was shortened by 7 bases and J by 0 bases, with 21 bases between the two germline ends. Per germline, CDR1 DFQATT and CDR2 SNEGSKA (reference sequence). The CDR3 is 16 residues long. CDR3 coding DNA: TGCAGTGTATGGGGATACGAGGGGATAACTAACTATGGCTACACCTTC. Translating it yields CSVWGYEGITNYGYTF.

Concerning this clonotype itself: This likely comes from a read error, as the CDR3 has no conserved phenylalanine or tryptophan at its end. The chain has TRBV5-1 and TRBJ1-5; 9 nucleotides agree with TRBD1. The CDR3 spans 13 residues. With 4 bases clipped from V and 5 bases from J, the junction kept 1 base outside the gene matches. CDR1 SGHRS and CDR2 YFSETQ come from the germline V gene. CDR3 DNA: TGCGCCAGCAGCCGGACAGGGGATCAGCCCCAGCATCTT. Amino acid sequence: CASSRTGDQPQHL.